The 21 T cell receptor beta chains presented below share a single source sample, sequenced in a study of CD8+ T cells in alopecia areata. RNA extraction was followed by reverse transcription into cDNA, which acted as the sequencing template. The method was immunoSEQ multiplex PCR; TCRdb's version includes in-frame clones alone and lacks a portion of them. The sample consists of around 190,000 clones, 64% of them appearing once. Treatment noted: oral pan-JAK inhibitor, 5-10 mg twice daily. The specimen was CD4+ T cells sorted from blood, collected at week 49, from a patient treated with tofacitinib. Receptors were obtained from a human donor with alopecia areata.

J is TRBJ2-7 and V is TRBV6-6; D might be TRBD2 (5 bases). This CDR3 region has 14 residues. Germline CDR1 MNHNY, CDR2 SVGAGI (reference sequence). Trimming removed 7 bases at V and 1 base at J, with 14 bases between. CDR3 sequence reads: CASTPIGVSYEQYF. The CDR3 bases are TGTGCCAGCACCCCGATCGGGGTATCCTACGAGCAGTACTTC.

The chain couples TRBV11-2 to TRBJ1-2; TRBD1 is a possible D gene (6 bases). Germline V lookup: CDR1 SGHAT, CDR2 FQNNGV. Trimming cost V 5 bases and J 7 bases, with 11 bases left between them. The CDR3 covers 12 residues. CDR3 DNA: TGTGCCAGCAGCGAGGGACAAGTTGGCTACACCTTC. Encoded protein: CASSEGQVGYTF.

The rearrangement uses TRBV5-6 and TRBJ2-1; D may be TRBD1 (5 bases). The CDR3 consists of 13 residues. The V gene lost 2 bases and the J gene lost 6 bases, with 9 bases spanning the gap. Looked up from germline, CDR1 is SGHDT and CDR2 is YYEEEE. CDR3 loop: CASSFQGGNEQFF. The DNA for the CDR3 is TGTGCCAGCAGCTTCCAGGGCGGCAATGAGCAGTTCTTC.

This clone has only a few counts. CDR3 residues: CASSLPGATDTQYF. CDR3 bases: TGTGCCAGCAGCCTGCCGGGGGCCACAGATACGCAGTATTTT. The chain links TRBV6-5 to TRBJ2-3, with D possibly being TRBD1 or TRBD2 (6 bases each). Germline assignment: CDR1 MNHEY and CDR2 SVGAGI. This CDR3 region has 14 residues. V lost 6 bases, J lost 2 bases, and 12 bases lay in between.

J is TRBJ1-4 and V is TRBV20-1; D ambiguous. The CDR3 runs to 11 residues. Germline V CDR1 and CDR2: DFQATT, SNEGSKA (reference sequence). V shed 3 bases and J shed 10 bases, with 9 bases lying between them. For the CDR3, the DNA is TGCAGTGCTAGTCTGGGAACAAAACTGTTTTTT. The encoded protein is CSASLGTKLFF.

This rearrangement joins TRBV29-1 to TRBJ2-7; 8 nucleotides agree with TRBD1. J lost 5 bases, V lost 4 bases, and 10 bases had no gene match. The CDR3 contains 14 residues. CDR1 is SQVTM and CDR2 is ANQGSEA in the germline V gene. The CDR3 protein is CSVGARQGKDEQYF. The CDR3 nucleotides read TGCAGCGTTGGCGCCCGACAGGGGAAGGACGAGCAGTACTTC.

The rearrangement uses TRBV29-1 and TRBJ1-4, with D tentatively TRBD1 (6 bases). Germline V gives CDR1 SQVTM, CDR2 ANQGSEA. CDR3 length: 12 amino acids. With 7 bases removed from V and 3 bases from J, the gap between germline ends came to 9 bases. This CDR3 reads CSAQGSNEKLFF. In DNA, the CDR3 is TGCAGCGCCCAGGGGTCTAATGAAAAACTGTTTTTT.

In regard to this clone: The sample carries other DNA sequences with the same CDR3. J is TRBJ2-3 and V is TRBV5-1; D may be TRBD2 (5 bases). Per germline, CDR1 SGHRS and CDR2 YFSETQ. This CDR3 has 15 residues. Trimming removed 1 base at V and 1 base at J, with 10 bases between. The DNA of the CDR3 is TGCGCCAGCAGCTTGCGGGGTGTCGGCACAGATACGCAGTATTTT. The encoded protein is CASSLRGVGTDTQYF.

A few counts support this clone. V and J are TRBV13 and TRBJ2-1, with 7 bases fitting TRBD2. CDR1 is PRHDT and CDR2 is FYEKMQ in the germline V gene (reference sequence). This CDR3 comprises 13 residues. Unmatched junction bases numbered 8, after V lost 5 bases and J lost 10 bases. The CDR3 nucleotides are TGTGCCAGCAGCGCCCGCCGGGGGGTCGAGCAGTTCTTC. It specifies CASSARRGVEQFF.

CDR3: CASPGGGETQYF. The CDR3 region has the DNA TGTGCCTCTCCCGGAGGGGGGGAGACCCAGTACTTC. The rearrangement joins TRBV30 to TRBJ2-5; D could derive from TRBD1 or TRBD2 (6 bases each). The germline V and J ends were trimmed by 7 bases and 5 bases, with 14 bases remaining between them. This CDR3 region has 12 residues. CDR1 and CDR2 from the germline V gene are GTSNPN and SVGIG (reference sequence).

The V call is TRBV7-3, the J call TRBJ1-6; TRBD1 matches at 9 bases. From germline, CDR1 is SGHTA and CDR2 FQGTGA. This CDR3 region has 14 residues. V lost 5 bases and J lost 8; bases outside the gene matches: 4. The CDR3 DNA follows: TGTGCCAGCAGCGCCACAGGGGGCCATTCACCCCTCCACTTT. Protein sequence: CASSATGGHSPLHF.

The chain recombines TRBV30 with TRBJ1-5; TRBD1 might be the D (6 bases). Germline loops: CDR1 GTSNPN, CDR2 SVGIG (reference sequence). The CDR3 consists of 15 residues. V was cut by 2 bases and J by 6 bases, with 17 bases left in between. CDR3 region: CAWSSPPGVGQPQHF. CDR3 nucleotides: TGTGCCTGGAGTTCTCCCCCAGGGGTTGGTCAGCCCCAGCATTTT. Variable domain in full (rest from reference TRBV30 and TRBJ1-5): SQTIHQWPATLVQPVGSPLSLECTVEGTSNPNLYWYRQAAGRGLQLLFYSVGIGQISSEVPQNLSASRPQDRQFILSSKKLLLSDSGFYLCAWSSPPGVGQPQHFGDGTRLSIL.

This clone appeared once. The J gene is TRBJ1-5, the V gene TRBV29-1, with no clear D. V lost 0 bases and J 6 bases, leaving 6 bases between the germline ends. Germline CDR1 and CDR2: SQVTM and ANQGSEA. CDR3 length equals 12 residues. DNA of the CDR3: TGCAGCGTTGAAGATCCTGGTCAGCCCCAGCATTTT. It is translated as CSVEDPGQPQHF.

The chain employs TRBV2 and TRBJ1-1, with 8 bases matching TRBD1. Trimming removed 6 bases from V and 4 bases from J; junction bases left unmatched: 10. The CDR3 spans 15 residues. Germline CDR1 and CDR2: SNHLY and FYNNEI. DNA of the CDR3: TGTGCCAGCAGACTGACAGGGGAGTTGAGCACTGAAGCTTTCTTT. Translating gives CASRLTGELSTEAFF.

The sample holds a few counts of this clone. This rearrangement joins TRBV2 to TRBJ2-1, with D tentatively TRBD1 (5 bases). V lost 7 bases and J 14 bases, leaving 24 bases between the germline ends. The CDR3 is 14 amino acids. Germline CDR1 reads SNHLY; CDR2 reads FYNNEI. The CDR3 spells CASTAGQGYNVEFF. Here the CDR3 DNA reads TGTGCCAGCACCGCAGGTCAGGGCTACAATGTCGAGTTCTTC.

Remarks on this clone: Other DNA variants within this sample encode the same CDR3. The CDR3 region is CASSPDRDQPQHF. Written as DNA, the CDR3 is TGTGCCAGCAGCCCCGACAGAGATCAGCCCCAGCATTTT. V is TRBV7-2 and J is TRBJ1-5, with D tentatively TRBD1 (5 bases). CDR3 length equals 13 residues. From germline, CDR1 is SGHTA and CDR2 FQGNSA. V lost 5 bases, J lost 5 bases, and 10 bases lay in between.

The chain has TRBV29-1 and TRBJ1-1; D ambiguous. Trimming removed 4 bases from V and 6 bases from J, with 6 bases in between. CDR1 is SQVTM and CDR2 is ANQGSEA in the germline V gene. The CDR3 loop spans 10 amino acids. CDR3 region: CSVGTPEAFF. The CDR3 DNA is TGCAGCGTTGGGACCCCTGAAGCTTTCTTT.

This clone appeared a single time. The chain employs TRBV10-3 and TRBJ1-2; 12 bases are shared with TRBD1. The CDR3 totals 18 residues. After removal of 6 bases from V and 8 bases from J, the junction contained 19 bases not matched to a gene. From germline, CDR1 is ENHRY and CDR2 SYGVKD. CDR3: CAISELRGQGAAGAGYTF. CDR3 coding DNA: TGTGCCATCAGCGAACTACGGGGACAGGGGGCCGCGGGGGCGGGCTACACCTTC.

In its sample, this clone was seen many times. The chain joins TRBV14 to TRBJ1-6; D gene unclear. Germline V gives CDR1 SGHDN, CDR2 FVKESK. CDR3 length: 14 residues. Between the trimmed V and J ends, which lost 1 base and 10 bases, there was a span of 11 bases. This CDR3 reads CASSQVTGRSPLHF. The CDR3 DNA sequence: TGTGCCAGCAGCCAAGTTACGGGGAGATCACCCCTCCACTTT.

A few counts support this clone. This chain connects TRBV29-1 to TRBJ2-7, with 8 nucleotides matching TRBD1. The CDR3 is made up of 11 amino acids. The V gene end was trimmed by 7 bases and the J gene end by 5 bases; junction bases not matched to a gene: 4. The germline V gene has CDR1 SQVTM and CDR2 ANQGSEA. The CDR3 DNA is TGCAGCGCCCCGACAGGGGACGAGCAGTACTTC. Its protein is CSAPTGDEQYF.

CDR3: CASSQGTGNGAEAFF. The DNA for the CDR3 is TGCGCCAGCAGCCAAGGGACAGGGAACGGGGCTGAAGCTTTCTTT. V usage is TRBV4-3 and J usage is TRBJ1-1; TRBD1 matches 8 bases. The CDR3 loop spans 15 amino acids. J was trimmed by 6 bases and V by 1 base; bases with no gene match: 7. CDR1 is LGHNA, CDR2 YSLEER, per germline.